The next 32 T cell receptor beta chains were all read from a single sample in a study of blood T cells in healthy people across ages. Then a second PCR, running roughly 7 to 11 cycles, was carried out with a sample-barcoded 5' primer and a J-beta primer mix. One entry per CDR3 protein results from TCRdb running MiXCR on the 5' RACE reads. The sample includes around 1,600,000 distinct CDR3 sequences, 35% to 45% of them seen just once. Sequenced input: blood. The receptors come from a woman between 18 and 29 years old in good health.

J is TRBJ2-3 and V is TRBV6-6; 9 nucleotides agree with TRBD2. The junction had 7 bases not matched to a gene; V was cut back by 1 base and J by 5 bases. This CDR3 has 16 residues. Germline V gene sequence: CDR1 MNHNY, CDR2 SVGAGI (reference sequence). DNA of the CDR3: TGTGCCAGCAGTTACTTCATAGCGGGAGTGGGAGATACGCAGTATTTT. It translates to CASSYFIAGVGDTQYF.

The rearrangement joins TRBV10-3 to TRBJ2-2, with D uncertain. This CDR3 is 12 amino acids long. The germline gives CDR1 ENHRY, CDR2 SYGVKD. Trimming shortened V by 5 bases and J by 2 bases, and 3 bases separated the two germline ends. The CDR3: CAISLNTGELFF. DNA for the CDR3: TGTGCCATCAGTCTTAACACCGGGGAGCTGTTTTTT.

Only a few counts were recorded for this clonotype. The chain uses TRBV4-3 and TRBJ2-3; D may be TRBD1 or TRBD2 (5 bases each). Germline V gene data show CDR1 as LGHNA and CDR2 as YSLEER. V gave up 1 base and J gave up 0 bases, with 14 bases separating them. The CDR3 length is 17 residues. The CDR3 sequence is CASSQGWTGPSTDTQYF. The CDR3 coding sequence is TGCGCCAGCAGCCAAGGGTGGACGGGACCTAGCACAGATACGCAGTATTTT.

This clonotype showed up many times. The chain recombines TRBV6-1 with TRBJ2-1; 8 bases agree with TRBD2. The CDR3 sequence is 15 residues long. The junction had 0 bases not matched to a gene; V was cut back by 2 bases and J by 0 bases. CDR1 and CDR2 (germline): MNHNS, SASEGT. The CDR3 coding sequence is TGTGCCAGCAGTGAACTAGCGGGCTCCTACAATGAGCAGTTCTTC. Residues: CASSELAGSYNEQFF.

Many counts were recorded for this clonotype. The chain recombines TRBV27 with TRBJ2-7, with D perhaps matching TRBD1 or TRBD2 (6 bases each). The CDR3 covers 12 residues. V was cut by 2 bases and J by 6 bases, with 8 bases left in between. Germline loops: CDR1 MNHEY, CDR2 SMNVEV (reference sequence). The CDR3 DNA follows: TGTGCCAGCAGTTTAGGAGGGGGCGAGCAGTACTTC. Translating it yields CASSLGGGEQYF.

In its sample, this clonotype was seen a few times. The V and J genes are TRBV29-1 and TRBJ2-7; possible D gene TRBD1, 5 bases. The J call may be wrong; the DNA end is better matched by TRBJ2-5. Germline lookup yields CDR1 SQVTM and CDR2 ANQGSEA. This CDR3 region has 13 residues. The CDR3 sequence: CSVKQANQETQYF. The CDR3 bases are TGCAGCGTGAAACAGGCAAACCAAGAGACCCAGTACTTC.

This clonotype was counted a few times. The rearrangement links TRBV7-2 to TRBJ1-2, with TRBD1 as a possible D gene (5 bases). The CDR3 is made up of 16 amino acids. Germline V gene lookup returns CDR1 SGHTA and CDR2 FQGNSA. The ends were cut back, 4 bases at V and 2 bases at J, with 17 bases in the middle. The CDR3 spells CASSSKRDGGNYGYTF. The DNA for the CDR3 is TGTGCCAGCAGCTCGAAACGAGACGGGGGAAACTATGGCTACACCTTC. Full variable domain (outside the CDR3, taken from reference TRBV7-2 and TRBJ1-2): GAGVSQSPSNKVTEKGKDVELRCDPISGHTALYWYRQSLGQGLEFLIYFQGNSAPDKSGLPSDRFSAERTGGSVSTLTIQRTQQEDSAVYLCASSSKRDGGNYGYTFGSGTRLTVV.

The chain carries TRBV5-1 and TRBJ2-6; 9 bases agree with TRBD2. Germline lookup yields CDR1 SGHRS and CDR2 YFSETQ. Trimming cost V 0 bases and J 0 bases; bases outside gene matches: 4. The CDR3 consists of 18 residues. This chain's CDR3 is CASSLAFSGSSGANVLTF. The CDR3 DNA follows: TGCGCCAGCAGCTTGGCCTTTAGCGGGAGCTCTGGGGCCAACGTCCTGACTTTC.

This sequence joins TRBV6-5 and TRBJ1-5, with 8 bases that match TRBD1. The germline V gene encodes CDR1 MNHEY and CDR2 SVGAGI. The CDR3 runs 15 residues. V dropped 5 bases and J dropped 3; count of bases not matched to a gene: 6. The CDR3 loop reads CASSKTGAHNQPQHF. Here the CDR3 DNA reads TGTGCCAGCAGTAAGACAGGGGCCCACAATCAGCCCCAGCATTTT.

The rearrangement joins TRBV4-3 to TRBJ2-7, with 10 nucleotides matching TRBD2. Trimming cost V 3 bases and J 2 bases; bases outside gene matches: 13. The CDR3 is made up of 18 amino acids. Germline assignment: CDR1 LGHNA and CDR2 YSLEER. CDR3 sequence (DNA): TGCGCCAGCAGCCAGAGTGTAACTAGCGGGACGAGAACCTACGAGCAGTACTTC. It codes for CASSQSVTSGTRTYEQYF.

The chain couples TRBV29-1 to TRBJ2-1; TRBD1 matches at 10 bases. This CDR3 has 16 residues. With V trimmed by 8 bases and J by 8 bases, 18 bases remained unmatched. Germline assignment: CDR1 SQVTM and CDR2 ANQGSEA. CDR3 in amino acids: CSTPIIRDRGGDEQFF. CDR3 bases: TGCAGCACCCCCATAATCCGGGACAGGGGAGGTGATGAGCAGTTCTTC.

This rearrangement joins TRBV7-9 to TRBJ1-1; 7 positions match TRBD1. This CDR3 is 15 amino acids long. V trimming: 8 bases; J trimming: 0 bases; junction bases outside the gene matches: 9. Germline lookup yields CDR1 SEHNR and CDR2 FQNEAQ (reference sequence). CDR3 DNA sequence: TGTGCCAGCGACAGGGATCAAAGTATGAACACTGAAGCTTTCTTT. Its protein is CASDRDQSMNTEAFF.

Worth noting for this clonotype: Sequence at one end of the junction differs from germline and may be a read error. The CDR3 loop reads CASTLAGATGELFF. The DNA of the CDR3 is TGTGCTAGCACCCTAGCGGGAGCTACCGGGGAGCTGTTTTTT. The chain has TRBV9 and TRBJ2-2; 10 bases are shared with TRBD2. CDR3 length equals 14 residues. Per germline, CDR1 SGDLS and CDR2 YYNGEE.

In its sample, this clonotype was seen once. The genes are TRBV6-1 and TRBJ2-7; D is ambiguous. V was shortened by 1 base and J by 2 bases, with 12 bases between the two germline ends. The CDR3 runs to 15 residues. Germline V gene lookup returns CDR1 MNHNS and CDR2 SASEGT. The DNA for the CDR3 is TGTGCCAGCAGTGAAGAGCCCGGACGGACCTACGAGCAGTACTTC. Amino acids: CASSEEPGRTYEQYF.

The V gene is TRBV6-5, the J gene TRBJ1-4, with D uncertain. The CDR3 is 14 residues long. V dropped 4 bases and J dropped 3 bases, with 9 bases sitting between them. The germline gives CDR1 MNHEY, CDR2 SVGAGI. CDR3 in amino acids: CASSSPRPNEKLFF. CDR3 nucleotide sequence: TGTGCCAGCAGTTCACCGAGGCCTAATGAAAAACTGTTTTTT.

The chain uses TRBV7-9 and TRBJ1-2, with TRBD1 identical over 8 bases. CDR1 SEHNR and CDR2 FQNEAQ come from the germline V gene (reference sequence). This CDR3 is built from 17 residues. Trimming at V came to 3 bases and at J to 5 bases, leaving 14 bases not matched to a gene. The CDR3 coding sequence is TGTGCCAGCAGCTTTGGACAGGGCCCTGAGGGGCGGTATGGCTACACCTTC. Amino acids: CASSFGQGPEGRYGYTF.

The chain carries TRBV6-1 and TRBJ1-2, with a tentative D call TRBD1 (6 bases). Germline V lookup: CDR1 MNHNS, CDR2 SASEGT. The CDR3 consists of 13 residues. Trimming left V 2 bases short and J 5 bases short, with 9 bases between. The chain's CDR3 is CASSETQGYGYTF. CDR3 in DNA: TGTGCCAGCAGTGAAACTCAGGGGTATGGCTACACCTTC.

Details on this clonotype: No conserved phenylalanine or tryptophan is present at the end of the CDR3, so a read error is the likely explanation. V usage is TRBV4-3 and J usage is TRBJ1-2; D remains ambiguous. The length of the CDR3 is 14 residues. The V gene lost 1 base and the J gene lost 9 bases, with 15 bases spanning the gap. In germline, CDR1 is LGHNA, CDR2 YSLEER. CDR3 in DNA: TGCGCCAGCAGCCAAGTTCACGAGGGTAGGAGCTACACCATC. Translated, it gives CASSQVHEGRSYTI.

This clonotype came up once. The V call is TRBV3-1, the J call TRBJ2-7; TRBD2 agrees at 12 bases. The CDR3 has 18 residues. Germline V CDR1 and CDR2: LGHDT, YNNKEL (reference sequence). The J segment lost 2 bases and the V segment lost 1 base, leaving 9 bases of the junction unmatched. CDR3 sequence: CASSQVSSGGEIPYEQYF. CDR3 DNA: TGTGCCAGCAGCCAAGTATCTAGCGGGGGGGAAATCCCCTACGAGCAGTACTTC.

The V gene is TRBV5-1, the J gene TRBJ1-1; 7 nucleotides align to TRBD1. V shed 3 bases, J shed 1 base, and the junction held 6 bases outside the gene matches. Germline V lookup: CDR1 SGHRS, CDR2 YFSETQ. CDR3 length: 15 amino acids. CDR3: CASSSWDSRNTEAFF. The CDR3 nucleotides read TGCGCCAGCAGCTCCTGGGACAGTCGGAACACTGAAGCTTTCTTT.

The chain is built from TRBV6-2 or TRBV6-3 and TRBJ1-4; D uncertain. The germline V gene has CDR1 MNHEY and CDR2 SVGEGT. The germline V and J ends were trimmed by 6 bases and 8 bases, with 19 bases remaining between them. The CDR3 has 15 amino acids. The CDR3 reads CASSPKLGIREKLFF. CDR3 in DNA: TGTGCCAGCAGCCCCAAGCTCGGAATTCGAGAAAAACTGTTTTTT.

A single count supports this clonotype. The chain has TRBV7-2 and TRBJ2-3, with 12 bases fitting TRBD2. Germline values: CDR1 SGHTA, CDR2 FQGNSA. CDR3 length: 17 amino acids. The J segment lost 6 bases and the V segment lost 3 bases, leaving 10 bases of the junction unmatched. In nucleotides, the CDR3 is TGTGCCAGCAGCTTGTTTATCCTAGCGGGAGGGGCTGATACGCAGTATTTT. Translating it yields CASSLFILAGGADTQYF.

This clonotype was counted only a few times. The genes are TRBV7-9 and TRBJ2-5; 8 nucleotides agree with TRBD1. Trimming removed 3 bases from V and 2 bases from J; junction bases left unmatched: 5. Germline CDR1 and CDR2: SEHNR and FQNEAQ (reference sequence). CDR3 length equals 15 residues. CDR3 region: CASSLADRGQETQYF. CDR3 DNA sequence: TGTGCCAGCAGCTTGGCTGACAGGGGTCAAGAGACCCAGTACTTC.

The rearrangement uses TRBV20-1 and TRBJ2-4; 9 bases map to TRBD2. Losses at the gene ends were 0 bases for V and 13 bases for J; bases not matched to a gene: 7. Germline values: CDR1 DFQATT, CDR2 SNEGSKA (reference sequence). This CDR3 spans 13 amino acids. CDR3 sequence: CSARDIAGVGQYF. CDR3 nucleotides: TGCAGTGCTAGAGATATAGCGGGAGTAGGGCAGTACTTC.

This chain connects TRBV4-3 to TRBJ1-2, with D hard to call. Germline-derived CDR1 and CDR2 are LGHNA and YSLEER. V gave up 1 base and J gave up 4 bases, with 13 bases separating them. The CDR3 has 15 residues. The chain's CDR3 is CASSQVKGRSYGYTF. The DNA for the CDR3 is TGCGCCAGCAGCCAAGTAAAAGGGCGCAGCTATGGCTACACCTTC.

V usage is TRBV18 and J usage is TRBJ2-7; 11 nucleotides align to TRBD2. Germline V gives CDR1 KGHSH, CDR2 LQKENI. The CDR3 has 15 residues. V lost 6 bases to trimming and J lost 2 bases; unmatched junction nucleotides: 6. The CDR3 DNA reads as TGTGCCAGCTCGCGGCAGGGACTAGCGGCCTACGAGCAGTACTTC. As protein: CASSRQGLAAYEQYF.

In this sample, this clonotype turned up a few times. The chain joins TRBV28 to TRBJ1-4, with TRBD1 matching 9 bases. V lost 5 bases to trimming and J lost 2 bases; unmatched junction nucleotides: 9. The germline gives CDR1 MDHEN, CDR2 SYDVKM. This CDR3 is 17 amino acids long. CDR3 region: CASSQPGQGYTNEKLFF. Written as DNA, the CDR3 is TGTGCCAGCAGTCAGCCGGGACAGGGATATACTAATGAAAAACTGTTTTTT. Full variable domain (rest looked up from reference TRBV28 and TRBJ1-4): DVKVTQSSRYLVKRTGEKVFLECVQDMDHENMFWYRQDPGLGLRLIYFSYDVKMKEKGDIPEGYSVSREKKERFSLILESASTNQTSMYLCASSQPGQGYTNEKLFFGSGTQLSVL.

V usage is TRBV20-1 and J usage is TRBJ2-7; TRBD1 aligns across 7 bases. The J call is in doubt because the DNA end fits TRBJ2-5 better. The CDR3 spans 18 residues. Germline lookup yields CDR1 DFQATT and CDR2 SNEGSKA (reference sequence). The CDR3 DNA reads TGCAGTGTTCACCGCGCTCCTGGCTGGGACAGAAGACAAGAGACCCAGTACTTC. It translates to CSVHRAPGWDRRQETQYF.

The chain uses TRBV3-1 and TRBJ2-1; no clear D. From germline, CDR1 is LGHDT and CDR2 YNNKEL (reference sequence). V gave up 6 bases and J gave up 7 bases, with 10 bases separating them. This CDR3 contains 12 residues. The CDR3 nucleotides read TGTGCCAGCAGTCCCGGAGCAAATGAGCAGTTCTTC. The encoded protein is CASSPGANEQFF.

The genes are TRBV7-2 and TRBJ1-2; D is undetermined. The germline V gene has CDR1 SGHTA and CDR2 FQGNSA. This CDR3 comprises 13 residues. V was trimmed by 3 bases and J by 5 bases, leaving 10 bases between them. The CDR3 region has the DNA TGTGCCAGCAGCTTCGAGTCGGTATATGGCTACACCTTC. It translates to CASSFESVYGYTF.

This clonotype has more than one count but fewer than ten. The chain joins TRBV3-1 to TRBJ2-2; D gene uncertain. Germline CDR1 is LGHDT and CDR2 is YNNKEL (reference sequence). This CDR3 region has 14 residues. The V and J ends lost 0 bases and 5 bases respectively, with 7 bases between them. This CDR3 is CASSQDPQTGELFF. The CDR3 DNA is TGTGCCAGCAGCCAAGACCCCCAAACCGGGGAGCTGTTTTTT. The full variable domain, its missing parts supplied by reference TRBV3-1 and TRBJ2-2, is DTAVSQTPKYLVTQMGNDKSIKCEQNLGHDTMYWYKQDSKKFLKIMFSYNNKELIINETVPNRFSPKSPDKAHLNLHINSLELGDSAVYFCASSQDPQTGELFFGEGSRLTVL.

The sample holds a few counts of this clonotype. V usage is TRBV20-1 and J usage is TRBJ1-3; D remains ambiguous. Germline CDR1 is DFQATT and CDR2 is SNEGSKA (reference sequence). V was clipped by 5 bases and J by 0 bases, with 11 bases between them. This CDR3 contains 14 residues. The CDR3 coding sequence is TGCAGTGCTCAGGCCAAAAGCTCTGGAAACACCATATATTTT. This translates into CSAQAKSSGNTIYF.